The 23 T cell receptor beta chains below come from one sample, sequenced in a study of T cell responses to AZD1222 COVID-19 vaccine. Data came from immunoSEQ multiplex PCR; TCRdb stores just in-frame clones and leaves some out. The data show about 39,000 clones, 88% seen once. The sample here was peripheral blood, taken 28 days after the second dose of the MenACWY control vaccine. All receptors come from an adult who received the MenACWY meningococcal vaccine as a control.

The chain carries TRBV11-2 and TRBJ2-6, with D hard to call. V lost 6 bases to trimming and J lost 3 bases, with 21 bases between them. Germline values: CDR1 SGHAT, CDR2 FQNNGV. The CDR3 has 18 residues. The CDR3: CASRTLRKPLGGANVLTF. The CDR3 DNA is TGTGCCAGCAGAACCTTAAGGAAGCCCTTAGGTGGGGCCAACGTCCTGACTTTC.

V is TRBV7-3 and J is TRBJ2-1; 9 bases match TRBD2. The CDR3 consists of 15 residues. V shed 4 bases and J 5 bases; nucleotides not matched to a gene: 6. CDR1 and CDR2 from the germline V gene are SGHTA and FQGTGA. The DNA of the CDR3 is TGTGCCAGCAGCTCGAGACTAGCGGTTGACAATGAGCAGTTCTTC. As protein: CASSSRLAVDNEQFF.

CDR3 sequence (DNA): TGCGCCAGCAGCTTGGAACCGGGAGACCGTGAGCAGTTCTTC. Its protein product is CASSLEPGDREQFF. The chain joins TRBV5-1 to TRBJ2-1; a possible D gene is TRBD2 (6 bases). V lost 0 bases to trimming and J lost 9 bases, with 13 bases between them. The CDR3 runs to 14 residues. Germline assignment: CDR1 SGHRS and CDR2 YFSETQ.

The rearrangement links TRBV6-5 to TRBJ1-1; tentatively, D is TRBD1 (5 bases). CDR3 length: 15 amino acids. Trimming shortened V by 2 bases and J by 1 base, and 11 bases separated the two germline ends. Germline V gives CDR1 MNHEY, CDR2 SVGAGI. The CDR3 reads CASSYVYRRNTEAFF. CDR3 DNA: TGTGCCAGCAGTTACGTTTACAGGAGGAACACTGAAGCTTTCTTT.

This clone was counted once. The chain uses TRBV28 and TRBJ1-1; TRBD1 is a possible D gene (5 bases). The CDR3 sequence is 13 residues long. Trimming left V 6 bases short and J 11 bases short, with 19 bases between. CDR1 is MDHEN, CDR2 SYDVKM, per germline. The CDR3 sequence is CASSLLGQVTAFF. The CDR3 DNA reads as TGTGCCAGCAGCCTCCTGGGGCAGGTAACCGCTTTCTTT.

The chain employs TRBV3-1 (or the pseudogene TRBV3-2) and TRBJ2-3; D remains ambiguous. CDR1 and CDR2 (germline): LGHDT, YNNKEL (reference sequence). The CDR3 consists of 14 residues. Trimming took off 0 bases at V and 2 bases at J, with 6 bases between the two ends. CDR3 bases: TGTGCCAGCAGCCAAGAGGGTTACACAGATACGCAGTATTTT. It yields the protein CASSQEGYTDTQYF.

The chain recombines TRBV28 with TRBJ2-7, with D possibly TRBD2 on 6 matching bases. V was trimmed by 7 bases and J by 5 bases, leaving 15 bases between them. The CDR3 runs to 13 residues. Per germline, CDR1 MDHEN and CDR2 SYDVKM. CDR3 bases: TGTGCCAGCAAGAAGGCGGGGAGCGACGAGCAGTACTTC. Translation: CASKKAGSDEQYF.

The chain links TRBV4-1 to TRBJ2-1; 9 bases map to TRBD2. V lost 0 bases to trimming and J lost 7 bases; unmatched junction nucleotides: 10. This CDR3 has 17 residues. Germline loops: CDR1 MGHRA, CDR2 YSYEKL. The CDR3 is CASSQERALAGRNEQFF. In nucleotides, the CDR3 is TGCGCCAGCAGCCAAGAACGTGCCCTAGCGGGGAGGAATGAGCAGTTCTTC.

The chain links TRBV15 to TRBJ2-1, with a possible D match to TRBD2 (6 bases). V lost 5 bases, J lost 8 bases, and 16 bases lay in between. The CDR3 contains 14 residues. Germline CDR1 reads LNHNV; CDR2 reads YYDKDF (reference sequence). CDR3 sequence (DNA): TGTGCCACCAGCTTCGGGAGTCCTGGGGATGAGCAGTTCTTC. Translated: CATSFGSPGDEQFF.

This clone came up once. The chain couples TRBV9 to TRBJ2-2; D is perhaps TRBD1 (5 bases). Trimming pared 0 bases from V and 0 bases from J, leaving 12 bases between. Germline CDR1 SGDLS, CDR2 YYNGEE. The CDR3 runs to 17 residues. CDR3 sequence reads: CASSVGPGSSNTGELFF. DNA of the CDR3: TGTGCCAGCAGCGTAGGTCCAGGGTCATCGAACACCGGGGAGCTGTTTTTT. Variable domain in full (rest from reference TRBV9 and TRBJ2-2): DSGVTQTPKHLITATGQRVTLRCSPRSGDLSVYWYQQSLDQGLQFLIQYYNGEERAKGNILERFSAQQFPDLHSELNLSSLELGDSALYFCASSVGPGSSNTGELFFGEGSRLTVL.

The chain employs TRBV5-8 and TRBJ2-5; tentative D call: TRBD2 (6 bases). The CDR3 length is 13 residues. Trimming took 4 bases from V and 5 from J, leaving 12 bases between them. Per germline, CDR1 SGHTS and CDR2 YDEGEE. In nucleotides, the CDR3 is TGTGCCAGCAGCGGTTGGGGGGAGGAGACCCAGTACTTC. This translates into CASSGWGEETQYF.

This clone occurred once. The J gene is TRBJ1-4, the V gene TRBV6-5; TRBD1 agrees at 11 bases. The J segment lost 6 bases and the V segment lost 10 bases, leaving 4 bases of the junction unmatched. The CDR3 consists of 13 residues. Germline CDR1 is MNHEY and CDR2 is SVGAGI. CDR3 in amino acids: CATRTGGDEKLFF. CDR3 bases: TGTGCCACTAGGACAGGGGGCGATGAAAAACTGTTTTTT.

V is TRBV9 and J is TRBJ2-3, with D perhaps matching TRBD2 (5 bases). Germline lookup yields CDR1 SGDLS and CDR2 YYNGEE. CDR3 size: 15 residues. V was trimmed by 0 bases and J by 4 bases, leaving 12 bases between them. The CDR3 DNA sequence: TGTGCCAGCAGCGTAGGCCCCGCCGGGGCAGATACGCAGTATTTT. It encodes CASSVGPAGADTQYF. The whole variable domain, filled in from reference TRBV9 and TRBJ2-3, reads DSGVTQTPKHLITATGQRVTLRCSPRSGDLSVYWYQQSLDQGLQFLIQYYNGEERAKGNILERFSAQQFPDLHSELNLSSLELGDSALYFCASSVGPAGADTQYFGPGTRLTVL.

This chain uses TRBV28 with TRBJ1-4, with 7 bases fitting TRBD1. V lost 4 bases to trimming and J lost 0 bases; unmatched junction nucleotides: 5. Germline assignment: CDR1 MDHEN and CDR2 SYDVKM. The CDR3 runs 16 residues. CDR3 coding DNA: TGTGCCAGCAGTTCCGGACAGGTTGCAACTAATGAAAAACTGTTTTTT. Its protein product is CASSSGQVATNEKLFF.

The chain links TRBV28 to TRBJ2-2, with 7 positions matching TRBD1. Losses at the gene ends were 3 bases for V and 6 bases for J; bases not matched to a gene: 4. This CDR3 contains 14 residues. From germline, CDR1 is MDHEN and CDR2 SYDVKM. DNA of the CDR3: TGTGCCAGCAGTTTTTACAGGGGTTCCGGGGAGCTGTTTTTT. It codes for CASSFYRGSGELFF.

The J gene is TRBJ2-1, the V gene TRBV2; D possibly matches TRBD1 or TRBD2 (6 bases each). V lost 8 bases to trimming and J lost 7 bases, with 12 bases between them. Germline CDR1 SNHLY, CDR2 FYNNEI. This CDR3 contains 12 residues. The CDR3 reads CASSLGGNEQFF. DNA of the CDR3: TGTGCCAGCTCCCTAGGGGGGAATGAGCAGTTCTTC.

The rearrangement uses TRBV6-4 and TRBJ2-6; possibly TRBD2 for D (5 bases). Trimming took 9 bases from V and 0 from J, leaving 6 bases between them. The germline V gene has CDR1 MRHNA and CDR2 SNTAGT. The CDR3 contains 13 residues. The CDR3 DNA follows: TGTGCCAGTGGACTCTCTGGGGCCAACGTCCTGACTTTC. Its protein product is CASGLSGANVLTF.

The genes are TRBV5-1 and TRBJ2-1; D gene unclear. The ends were cut back, 0 bases at V and 4 bases at J, with 5 bases in the middle. The CDR3 is 13 residues long. Germline assignment: CDR1 SGHRS and CDR2 YFSETQ. The CDR3: CASSLVYYNEQFF. Written as DNA, the CDR3 is TGCGCCAGCAGCTTGGTTTATTACAATGAGCAGTTCTTC.

This clone was recorded once. The CDR3 region is CASSFLPPNTDTQYF. Written as DNA, the CDR3 is TGTGCCAGCAGTTTTTTGCCACCCAACACAGATACGCAGTATTTT. The gene calls are TRBV28 and TRBJ2-3, with D hard to call. V dropped 3 bases and J dropped 2 bases, with 12 bases sitting between them. The CDR3 spans 15 residues. The germline V gene encodes CDR1 MDHEN and CDR2 SYDVKM.

This rearrangement joins TRBV4-1 to TRBJ1-4; perhaps TRBD1 as D (6 bases). Trimming took 3 bases from V and 6 from J, leaving 17 bases between them. This CDR3 has 16 amino acids. The germline gives CDR1 MGHRA, CDR2 YSYEKL. The CDR3 is CASSQAFGRGDEKLFF. The DNA of the CDR3 is TGCGCCAGCAGCCAGGCTTTCGGCAGGGGAGATGAAAAACTGTTTTTT.

The chain has TRBV7-6 and TRBJ2-2; tentatively, D is TRBD2 (6 bases). There are 13 residues in the CDR3. From germline, CDR1 is SGHVS and CDR2 FNYEAQ. V lost 5 bases and J lost 8, with 12 bases in between. CDR3 sequence (DNA): TGTGCCAGCAGCGGCCGGGAGACGGGGGAGCTGTTTTTT. Protein: CASSGRETGELFF.

The chain couples TRBV5-4 to TRBJ1-6, with D unresolved. The germline V and J ends were trimmed by 5 bases and 3 bases, with 6 bases remaining between them. Germline-derived CDR1 and CDR2 are SGHNT and YYREEE (reference sequence). The CDR3 spans 13 residues. CDR3 DNA sequence: TGTGCCAGCAGAGTCGACTATAATTCACCCCTCCACTTT. This codes for CASRVDYNSPLHF.

This clone has a single count. This chain joins TRBV30 and TRBJ2-7; no clear D gene. Between the trimmed V and J ends, which lost 5 bases and 2 bases, there was a span of 10 bases. Germline V gene data show CDR1 as GTSNPN and CDR2 as SVGIG (reference sequence). This CDR3 contains 12 residues. The CDR3 nucleotides read TGTGCCTGGGCTAGACGGACCTACGAGCAGTACTTC. Translating gives CAWARRTYEQYF.